This TCR beta chain was documented in a study of neoadjuvant anti-PD-1 for oral cavity cancer. Across the whole study: Patients without progression received a fourth nivolumab dose around day 43, then surgical resection on days 50-56.

The germline V and J ends were trimmed by 11 bases and 8 bases, with 18 bases remaining between them. The CDR3 spans 12 residues. CDR1 and CDR2 (germline): MGHRA, YSYEKL. Time point of the sample: after neoadjuvant nivolumab, at surgical resection. This clone came up once. Its antigen is not identified. Measured with immunoSEQ multiplex PCR; TCRdb has only the in-frame clones, and not every one. The table shows 55,000 to 75,000 clones, with roughly nine tenths occurring only once. Findings and caveats of the study: After neoadjuvant nivolumab, PBMC T cell clonality was significantly higher in non-responders than responders.

Material: PBMCs, obtained after nivolumab (anti-PD-1) treatment. The TCR sequence derives from a person aged 35-80 years with oral cavity squamous cell carcinoma. This sequence joins TRBV4-1 and TRBJ1-2, with a possible D match to TRBD1 (5 bases). The CDR3 nucleotides read TGCGCCTCCGGCGGATGGGGGTACGGCTACACCTTC. It translates to CASGGWGYGYTF.